The 26 T cell receptor beta chains below were found in one sample sequenced in a study of T-cell memory formation after mild COVID-19. TCRdb ran MiXCR on the 5' RACE reads and lists one entry per CDR3 protein. In the table there are almost 550,000 distinct CDR3 sequences, roughly 22% of which are singletons. The sample was PBMCs or a T cell subset sorted from them (not recorded which). The receptors derive from an adult woman who had mild COVID-19 (a few samples of this study predate the infection). Cell type and time point are not known.

This clonotype turned up a few times. This rearrangement joins TRBV12-5 to TRBJ2-3; unclear D gene. With 8 bases removed from V and 2 bases from J, the gap between germline ends came to 8 bases. The CDR3 consists of 12 residues. CDR1 LGHNT and CDR2 FRNRAP come from the germline V gene. CDR3 sequence (DNA): TGTGCTAGTAACTCAGTCACAGATACGCAGTATTTT. Protein: CASNSVTDTQYF.

This clonotype appeared many times. The gene calls are TRBV2 and TRBJ2-5, with 7 bases that match TRBD2. CDR1 and CDR2 from the germline V gene are SNHLY and FYNNEI. J lost 1 base, V lost 6 bases, and 8 bases had no gene match. The CDR3 consists of 15 residues. CDR3 nucleotide sequence: TGTGCCAGCAGGCTCACTAGCGTACTCCAAGAGACCCAGTACTTC. Its translation: CASRLTSVLQETQYF.

This rearrangement joins TRBV6-5 to TRBJ2-1; 10 bases match TRBD2. Per germline, CDR1 MNHEY and CDR2 SVGAGI. The CDR3 has 15 residues. Trimming removed 7 bases from V and 1 base from J; junction bases left unmatched: 4. CDR3 region: CASMDSGGSYNEQFF. CDR3 nucleotides: TGTGCCAGCATGGATAGCGGGGGGTCCTACAATGAGCAGTTCTTC.

The CDR3 region is CASRKQGTYGYTF. The CDR3 DNA reads as TGTGCCAGCAGAAAACAGGGAACCTATGGCTACACCTTC. The chain links TRBV27 to TRBJ1-2, with D tentatively TRBD1 (6 bases). Germline values: CDR1 MNHEY, CDR2 SMNVEV (reference sequence). Trimming shortened V by 6 bases and J by 4 bases, and 12 bases separated the two germline ends. There are 13 residues in the CDR3.

The rearrangement joins TRBV7-9 to TRBJ2-3; no definite D call. V was pared by 5 bases and J by 1 base, with 7 bases between. Per the germline V gene, CDR1 is SEHNR and CDR2 is FQNEAQ (reference sequence). CDR3 length equals 13 residues. CDR3 loop: CASSPKGTDTQYF. Written as DNA, the CDR3 is TGTGCCAGCAGCCCGAAGGGCACAGATACGCAGTATTTT.

The chain carries TRBV18 and TRBJ2-5; maybe TRBD1 (5 bases). Germline assignment: CDR1 KGHSH and CDR2 LQKENI. Trimming removed 1 base at V and 4 bases at J, with 16 bases between. The CDR3 runs 16 residues. The CDR3 sequence is CASSPRRQPLTETQYF. CDR3 DNA: TGTGCCAGCTCACCACGTCGACAGCCTCTGACAGAGACCCAGTACTTC.

The chain employs TRBV5-1 and TRBJ2-7; maybe TRBD2 (5 bases). Trimming pared 1 base from V and 3 bases from J, leaving 14 bases between. The CDR3 length is 15 residues. Looked up from germline, CDR1 is SGHRS and CDR2 is YFSETQ. The CDR3 here is CASSLITGSGYEQYF. The CDR3 coding sequence is TGCGCCAGCAGCTTGATAACGGGGTCTGGCTACGAGCAGTACTTC. The full variable domain, with the rest looked up from reference TRBV5-1 and TRBJ2-7, is KAGVTQTPRYLIKTRGQQVTLSCSPISGHRSVSWYQQTPGQGLQFLFEYFSETQRNKGNFPGRFSGRQFSNSRSEMNVSTLELGDSALYLCASSLITGSGYEQYFGPGTRLTVT.

This chain links TRBV7-6 with TRBJ2-1; 9 nucleotides match TRBD2. V gave up 5 bases and J gave up 2 bases; unmatched junction bases: 4. This CDR3 comprises 15 residues. The germline V gene has CDR1 SGHVS and CDR2 FNYEAQ. The CDR3 DNA sequence: TGTGCCAGCAGCCTCCCTAGCGGGGCCTACAATGAGCAGTTCTTC. As protein: CASSLPSGAYNEQFF.

The chain links TRBV6-6 to TRBJ1-3; D is ambiguous. CDR1 is MNHNY and CDR2 is SVGAGI in the germline V gene (reference sequence). The CDR3 totals 17 residues. V was trimmed by 2 bases and J by 0 bases, leaving 14 bases between them. In DNA, the CDR3 is TGTGCCAGCAGTTACCTTGGGGAGGATTTCTCTGGAAACACCATATATTTT. Its translation: CASSYLGEDFSGNTIYF.

This clonotype was detected a few times. The V call is TRBV5-1, the J call TRBJ2-1; a weak D match, TRBD1 (6 bases). The germline gives CDR1 SGHRS, CDR2 YFSETQ. V was pared by 0 bases and J by 3 bases, with 10 bases between. The CDR3 runs to 15 residues. The CDR3 protein is CASSLGQAFYNEQFF. The CDR3 DNA reads TGCGCCAGCAGCTTGGGACAGGCTTTCTACAATGAGCAGTTCTTC.

The chain carries TRBV15 and TRBJ2-1; a possible D gene is TRBD2 (5 bases). Trimming removed 0 bases at V and 0 bases at J, with 9 bases between. This CDR3 region has 16 residues. Germline CDR1 is LNHNV and CDR2 is YYDKDF (reference sequence). CDR3 nucleotides: TGTGCCACCAGCAGAGATACGGGGAGCTCCTACAATGAGCAGTTCTTC. Amino acids: CATSRDTGSSYNEQFF.

This clonotype was seen a handful of times. V and J are TRBV12-3 or TRBV12-4 and TRBJ1-1, with D possibly TRBD1 on 6 matching bases. Trimming removed 5 bases at V and 3 bases at J, with 13 bases between. This CDR3 is 14 amino acids long. CDR3 DNA sequence: TGTGCCAGCAGTCCAGGGGAGGAGGACACTGAAGCTTTCTTT. It yields the protein CASSPGEEDTEAFF.

This clonotype came up a few times. This CDR3 reads CASSSYSGLGEKLFF. The CDR3 nucleotides are TGTGCCAGCAGCTCCTACTCCGGTCTTGGGGAAAAACTGTTTTTT. The chain couples TRBV7-9 to TRBJ1-4; D gene ambiguous. V was shortened by 4 bases and J by 8 bases, with 17 bases between the two germline ends. The V gene's germline CDR1 is SEHNR and CDR2 FQNEAQ (reference sequence). The CDR3 runs 15 residues.

A few counts support this clonotype. The V and J genes are TRBV6-2 or TRBV6-3 and TRBJ1-1; no clear D gene. Looked up from germline, CDR1 is MNHEY and CDR2 is SVGEGT. The germline V and J ends were trimmed by 0 bases and 5 bases, with 13 bases remaining between them. This CDR3 region has 15 residues. The CDR3 loop reads CASSYSVLLGTEAFF. DNA for the CDR3: TGTGCCAGCAGTTACTCGGTACTTTTAGGGACTGAAGCTTTCTTT.

The chain carries TRBV2 and TRBJ1-2; D gene uncertain. Germline loops: CDR1 SNHLY, CDR2 FYNNEI. Between the trimmed V and J ends, which lost 4 bases and 2 bases, there was a span of 11 bases. This CDR3 contains 14 residues. CDR3 sequence reads: CASSGSSRNYGYTF. Here the CDR3 DNA reads TGTGCCAGCAGTGGCTCCAGCCGAAACTATGGCTACACCTTC.

Only a few counts were recorded for this clonotype. This chain uses TRBV7-2 with TRBJ2-5; weak D call: TRBD1 (5 bases). CDR3 length: 15 residues. Trimming stripped 2 bases from V and 2 bases from J, with 12 bases between. Germline-derived CDR1 and CDR2 are SGHTA and FQGNSA. The CDR3 DNA sequence: TGTGCCAGCAGCTTATCTACAGGAGTACAAGAGACCCAGTACTTC. The encoded protein is CASSLSTGVQETQYF.

The chain recombines TRBV7-6 with TRBJ2-1; either TRBD1 or TRBD2 may fit D (7 bases each). In germline, CDR1 is SGHVS, CDR2 FNYEAQ. The CDR3 contains 15 residues. V dropped 6 bases and J dropped 10 bases, with 22 bases sitting between them. The CDR3, as DNA: TGTGCCAGCAGACTGGAGGGGGCGGGAGTCGACGAGCAGTTCTTC. Translating it yields CASRLEGAGVDEQFF.

This clonotype occurred many times. This chain uses TRBV7-3 with TRBJ2-1; D not resolved. The V end was cut by 4 bases, the J end by 7 bases, with 8 bases between. This CDR3 contains 12 residues. The germline V gene encodes CDR1 SGHTA and CDR2 FQGTGA. The DNA of the CDR3 is TGTGCCAGCAGCTATCCCTCGAATGAGCAGTTCTTC. This codes for CASSYPSNEQFF.

This clonotype was seen a few times. The chain uses TRBV24-1 and TRBJ2-1; a weak D match, TRBD1 (5 bases). The CDR3 runs to 13 residues. The V gene's germline CDR1 is KGHDR and CDR2 SFDVKD. V dropped 4 bases and J dropped 8 bases, with 11 bases sitting between them. In DNA form, the CDR3 reads TGTGCCACCAGTGACCGCGGACAAGATGAGCAGTTCTTC. Protein product: CATSDRGQDEQFF.

This clonotype was seen a few times. V gene TRBV15 combines with J gene TRBJ2-2; weak D call: TRBD2 (5 bases). The CDR3 covers 15 residues. Trimming pared 0 bases from V and 4 bases from J, leaving 9 bases between. Germline lookup yields CDR1 LNHNV and CDR2 YYDKDF (reference sequence). This CDR3 reads CATSRDRRGTGELFF. The CDR3 DNA sequence: TGTGCCACCAGCAGAGATAGACGGGGCACCGGGGAGCTGTTTTTT. The full variable domain, rest sourced from reference TRBV15 and TRBJ2-2, is DAMVIQNPRYQVTQFGKPVTLSCSQTLNHNVMYWYQQKSSQAPKLLFHYYDKDFNNEADTPDNFQSRRPNTSFCFLDIRSPGLGDTAMYLCATSRDRRGTGELFFGEGSRLTVL.

In this sample, this clonotype turned up a few times. The chain recombines TRBV7-6 with TRBJ1-6, with 7 bases matching TRBD1. CDR1 and CDR2 (germline): SGHVS, FNYEAQ. The ends lost 4 bases at V and 5 bases at J; junction bases unmatched: 5. The length of the CDR3 is 15 residues. CDR3 sequence (DNA): TGTGCCAGCAGCTACTCCGGGACAGATAATTCACCCCTCCACTTT. Protein sequence: CASSYSGTDNSPLHF.

This clonotype was counted between two and nine times. The chain is built from TRBV5-1 and TRBJ2-7; tentative D call: TRBD2 (6 bases). This CDR3 spans 14 amino acids. Germline CDR1 reads SGHRS; CDR2 reads YFSETQ. V dropped 0 bases and J dropped 6 bases, with 13 bases sitting between them. CDR3 sequence: CASSLVSSAREQYF. CDR3 coding DNA: TGCGCCAGCAGCTTGGTGTCTAGCGCTCGCGAGCAGTACTTC.

This rearrangement joins TRBV15 to TRBJ1-4; the match to TRBD1 covers 8 bases. This CDR3 spans 15 amino acids. Germline V gene sequence: CDR1 LNHNV, CDR2 YYDKDF (reference sequence). V dropped 4 bases and J dropped 8; count of bases not matched to a gene: 9. CDR3 residues: CATSTSRGRGEKLFF. DNA of the CDR3: TGTGCCACCAGCACGTCCAGGGGGCGCGGGGAAAAACTGTTTTTT.

The chain carries TRBV24-1 and TRBJ2-6; tentative D call: TRBD1 (6 bases). Germline V CDR1 and CDR2: KGHDR, SFDVKD. The CDR3 is 17 amino acids. Trimming cost V 4 bases and J 4 bases, with 16 bases left between them. The CDR3 bases are TGTGCCACCAGTGACCCAAGGGCAGGGGCCGGGGCCAACGTCCTGACTTTC. Translating gives CATSDPRAGAGANVLTF.

The V gene is TRBV12-3 or TRBV12-4, the J gene TRBJ2-5, with 7 positions matching TRBD1. The CDR3 runs 12 residues. Trimming cost V 6 bases and J 10 bases; bases outside gene matches: 8. CDR3 coding DNA: TGTGCCAGCAGGACAGGGCTAAGGAGCCAGTACTTC. Translation gives CASRTGLRSQYF.

This chain connects TRBV7-2 to TRBJ2-3; D gene uncertain. Germline CDR1 and CDR2: SGHTA and FQGNSA. Trimming took off 1 base at V and 4 bases at J, with 15 bases between the two ends. This CDR3 contains 16 residues. CDR3 bases: TGTGCCAGCAGCTTAGGCCTCCTTGGTAGGGCAGATACGCAGTATTTT. Amino acids: CASSLGLLGRADTQYF.